The T cell receptor beta chain under discussion was sequenced for a study of post-analysis software for immune sequencing data. Study at large: Disease courses included relapsing-remitting, secondary progressive and progressive-relapsing multiple sclerosis.

With respect to this clonotype: Its specificity is not known.

Unique molecular identifiers tagged the TCR beta cDNA libraries. TCRdb ran MiXCR on the PCR reads and lists one entry per CDR3 protein. The sample records almost 700,000 distinct CDR3 sequences, around 64% being singletons. CDR3 length equals 14 residues. V was shortened by 5 bases and J by 0 bases, with 8 bases between the two germline ends. CDR1 SEHNR and CDR2 FQNEAQ come from the germline V gene (reference sequence). Study observations and caveats: In patients, TRBV5-6, TRBV5-1 and TRBV20-1 belonged to five TRBV segments found more frequently than in controls. Controls significantly exceeded multiple sclerosis patients in normalized Chao1 diversity.

The sequence derives from a girl under 10 years old with multiple sclerosis. This sequence joins TRBV7-9 and TRBJ2-1; no definite D call. Material for sequencing was blood. This CDR3 reads CASSPASSYNEQFF. The CDR3 DNA reads as TGTGCCAGCAGCCCCGCGAGCTCCTACAATGAGCAGTTCTTC.